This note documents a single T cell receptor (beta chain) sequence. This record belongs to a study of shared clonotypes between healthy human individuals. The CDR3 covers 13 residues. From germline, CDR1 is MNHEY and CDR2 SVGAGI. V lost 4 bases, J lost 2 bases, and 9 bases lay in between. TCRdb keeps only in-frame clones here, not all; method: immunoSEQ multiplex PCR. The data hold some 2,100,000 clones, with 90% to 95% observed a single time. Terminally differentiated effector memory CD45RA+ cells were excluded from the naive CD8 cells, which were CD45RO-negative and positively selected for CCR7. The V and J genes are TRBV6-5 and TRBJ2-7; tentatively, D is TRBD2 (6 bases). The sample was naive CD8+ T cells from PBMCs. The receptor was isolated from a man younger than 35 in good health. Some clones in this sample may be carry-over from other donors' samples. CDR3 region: CASSSWGAYEQYF. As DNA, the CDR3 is TGTGCCAGCAGTTCGTGGGGGGCCTACGAGCAGTACTTC.